These 28 T cell receptor beta chains originate from one sample sequenced in a study of blood T cell repertoires in COVID-19. Profiled with immunoSEQ multiplex PCR; TCRdb holds only in-frame clones, not every one. The profile shows about 83,000 clones, around 84% of them singletons. Sequencing was carried out using peripheral blood. The receptors stem from a woman of 80 years or more in a cohort sampled during active or convalescent COVID-19.

The chain carries TRBV5-5 and TRBJ2-3; D uncertain. Germline CDR1 SGHKS, CDR2 YYEKEE (reference sequence). The germline V and J ends were trimmed by 0 bases and 2 bases, with 10 bases remaining between them. CDR3 length: 15 residues. The DNA of the CDR3 is TGTGCCAGCAGCTTGGTTGGCGGTAACACAGATACGCAGTATTTT. Encoded protein: CASSLVGGNTDTQYF.

This clone turned up a few times. V gene TRBV7-9 combines with J gene TRBJ1-4; D is uncertain. Per germline, CDR1 SEHNR and CDR2 FQNEAQ (reference sequence). This CDR3 has 13 amino acids. V was pared by 1 base and J by 6 bases, with 6 bases between. As DNA, the CDR3 is TGTGCCAGCAGCTTAGTTCCAGATGAAAAACTGTTTTTT. It codes for CASSLVPDEKLFF.

The V gene is TRBV6-6, the J gene TRBJ1-5; 7 bases align to TRBD1. V lost 6 bases, J lost 5 bases, and 13 bases stayed unmatched. CDR3 length: 16 amino acids. The germline gives CDR1 MNHNY, CDR2 SVGAGI (reference sequence). The CDR3 is CASSRSRDSYYQPQHF. DNA of the CDR3: TGTGCCAGCAGCCGTTCTCGGGACAGTTATTATCAGCCCCAGCATTTT.

This rearrangement joins TRBV6-6 to TRBJ2-7, with D possibly matching TRBD1 (6 bases). Germline CDR1 and CDR2: MNHNY and SVGAGI (reference sequence). The CDR3 consists of 14 residues. V was shortened by 6 bases and J by 3 bases, with 15 bases between the two germline ends. The CDR3 DNA follows: TGTGCCAGCAGCAAAGGGGGTCTCGGCTACGAGCAGTACGTC. It specifies CASSKGGLGYEQYV.

The chain recombines TRBV2 with TRBJ2-2; 12 bases fit TRBD1. Germline CDR1 SNHLY, CDR2 FYNNEI. The trim removed 5 bases at V and 6 bases at J, leaving 4 bases unmatched. CDR3 size: 15 residues. CDR3 nucleotides: TGTGCCAGCAGTCCGGGACAGGGGGCATCCGGGGAGCTGTTTTTT. The encoded protein is CASSPGQGASGELFF.

The chain recombines TRBV5-1 with TRBJ2-3; tentative D call: TRBD1 (6 bases). CDR3 length: 17 residues. CDR1 is SGHRS and CDR2 is YFSETQ in the germline V gene. The V end lost 0 bases, the J end lost 0 bases, and 14 bases lay between the germline ends. CDR3 amino acids: CASSLGPTGSSTDTQYF. DNA of the CDR3: TGCGCCAGCAGCTTGGGACCGACAGGATCTAGCACAGATACGCAGTATTTT.

The chain combines TRBV19 with TRBJ2-2; TRBD2 agrees at 7 bases. Trimming removed 11 bases from V and 3 bases from J; junction bases left unmatched: 9. CDR1 is LNHDA, CDR2 SQIVND, per germline (reference sequence). The CDR3 covers 14 residues. The chain's CDR3 is CASLRDYDTGELFF. As DNA, the CDR3 is TGTGCCTCCCTCCGGGACTACGACACCGGGGAGCTGTTTTTT.

The chain carries TRBV18 and TRBJ1-1; tentatively, D is TRBD1 (5 bases). CDR3 length: 15 amino acids. Trimming removed 3 bases from V and 5 bases from J, with 16 bases in between. The V gene's germline CDR1 is KGHSH and CDR2 LQKENI. The CDR3 bases are TGTGCCAGCTCACCGGGCGGCGGGGGATGGACTGAAGCTTTCTTT. Amino acid sequence: CASSPGGGGWTEAFF.

The rearrangement uses TRBV11-2 and TRBJ2-3; unclear D gene. Germline V gene lookup returns CDR1 SGHAT and CDR2 FQNNGV. The CDR3 extends over 15 amino acids. V was pared by 6 bases and J by 2 bases, with 15 bases between. The CDR3 sequence is CASRREVAHTDTQYF. The CDR3 DNA follows: TGTGCCAGCAGGCGAGAGGTCGCACACACAGATACGCAGTATTTT.

The V call is TRBV7-3, the J call TRBJ2-3, with 7 positions matching TRBD2. Germline V lookup: CDR1 SGHTA, CDR2 FQGTGA. V gave up 1 base and J gave up 5 bases; unmatched junction bases: 6. This CDR3 is 15 amino acids long. Here the CDR3 reads CASSLRGRAGDTQYF. CDR3 sequence (DNA): TGTGCCAGCAGCTTAAGGGGGAGGGCCGGAGATACGCAGTATTTT.

The CDR3 sequence is CASSLRTGAIYGYTF. CDR3 nucleotide sequence: TGTGCCAGCAGCCTTCGGACAGGGGCAATCTATGGCTACACCTTC. This rearrangement joins TRBV7-2 to TRBJ1-2; 9 nucleotides agree with TRBD1. V was pared by 5 bases and J by 4 bases, with 8 bases of the junction left unmatched. CDR3 length equals 15 residues. The germline V gene encodes CDR1 SGHTA and CDR2 FQGNSA.

V is TRBV5-1 and J is TRBJ1-2; 10 nucleotides agree with TRBD1. The CDR3 is 14 residues long. The J segment lost 8 bases and the V segment lost 4 bases, leaving 8 bases of the junction unmatched. The germline gives CDR1 SGHRS, CDR2 YFSETQ. CDR3 nucleotides: TGCGCCAGCAGCGCGGACAGGGGGAATATGGGCTACACCTTC. This encodes CASSADRGNMGYTF.

This clone was picked up one time. The chain recombines TRBV7-9 with TRBJ1-1; D uncertain. The CDR3 runs to 13 residues. The germline CDR1 and CDR2 sequences are SEHNR and FQNEAQ (reference sequence). The V end lost 5 bases, the J end lost 0 bases, and 7 bases lay between the germline ends. The CDR3 nucleotides are TGTGCCAGCAGCCCGTATTTGAACACTGAAGCTTTCTTT. Encoded protein: CASSPYLNTEAFF. The full variable domain, rest sourced from reference TRBV7-9 and TRBJ1-1, is DTGVSQNPRHKITKRGQNVTFRCDPISEHNRLYWYRQTLGQGPEFLTYFQNEAQLEKSRLLSDRFSAERPKGSFSTLEIQRTEQGDSAMYLCASSPYLNTEAFFGQGTRLTVV.

The V call is TRBV10-3, the J call TRBJ1-1; perhaps TRBD1 as D (6 bases). The V gene lost 1 base and the J gene lost 0 bases, with 9 bases spanning the gap. The CDR3 is made up of 15 amino acids. Germline CDR1 ENHRY, CDR2 SYGVKD. The CDR3 here is CAISEFTGMNTEAFF. The CDR3 region has the DNA TGTGCCATCAGTGAGTTTACAGGGATGAACACTGAAGCTTTCTTT.

A single count supports this clone. This chain connects TRBV7-9 to TRBJ2-5; TRBD2 aligns across 10 bases. The trim removed 0 bases at V and 14 bases at J, leaving 6 bases unmatched. Germline V gene sequence: CDR1 SEHNR, CDR2 FQNEAQ (reference sequence). The CDR3 covers 13 residues. This CDR3 reads CASSLAASGRSYF. The CDR3 nucleotides are TGTGCCAGCAGCTTAGCTGCTAGCGGGAGATCTTACTTC.

CDR3 nucleotides: TGCGCCAGCAGCGTACTGAATGAGCAGTTCTTC. Its translation is CASSVLNEQFF. The V gene is TRBV5-1, the J gene TRBJ2-1; no clear D. Germline values: CDR1 SGHRS, CDR2 YFSETQ. Deletions cut 4 bases from V and 7 bases from J, with 6 bases between. The CDR3 loop spans 11 amino acids.

Only one count was recorded for this clone. V is TRBV10-3 and J is TRBJ1-5; no clear D. In germline, CDR1 is ENHRY, CDR2 SYGVKD. This CDR3 comprises 14 residues. The germline V and J ends were trimmed by 1 base and 2 bases, with 6 bases remaining between them. The CDR3 bases are TGTGCCATCAGTGAGTTTTTAGGCAATCAGCCCCAGCATTTT. Protein: CAISEFLGNQPQHF.

V usage is TRBV21-1 and J usage is TRBJ2-7; TRBD1, the D gene given by the table, was not confirmed from the DNA. TRBV21-1 is labeled a pseudogene. The CDR3 loop spans 14 amino acids. The CDR3 protein is CASRPGQCSYEQYF. The CDR3, as DNA: TGTGCCAGCAGGCCGGGACAGTGCTCCTACGAGCAGTACTTC.

The V gene is TRBV5-1, the J gene TRBJ2-4; 7 bases match TRBD2. The germline V gene has CDR1 SGHRS and CDR2 YFSETQ. The CDR3 loop spans 13 amino acids. Trimming at V came to 4 bases and at J to 6 bases, leaving 4 bases not matched to a gene. CDR3 residues: CASSEAGVNIQYF. CDR3 DNA sequence: TGCGCCAGCAGCGAGGCGGGAGTAAACATTCAGTACTTC.

This clone appeared once. The chain is built from TRBV4-2 and TRBJ2-7; 11 bases align to TRBD2. This CDR3 is 16 amino acids long. V gave up 4 bases and J gave up 2 bases; unmatched junction bases: 7. Germline V gene lookup returns CDR1 LGHNA and CDR2 YNFKEQ. CDR3 region: CASSRGGTSGTYEQYF. The CDR3 DNA is TGTGCCAGCAGCCGAGGAGGGACTAGCGGAACCTACGAGCAGTACTTC.

The chain recombines TRBV5-4 with TRBJ1-1; possible D gene TRBD1, 6 bases. Germline-derived CDR1 and CDR2 are SGHNT and YYREEE (reference sequence). This CDR3 spans 15 amino acids. V lost 0 bases, J lost 1 base, and 10 bases lay in between. The CDR3 here is CASSLAKQGNTEAFF. Here the CDR3 DNA reads TGTGCCAGCAGCTTGGCGAAACAGGGGAACACTGAAGCTTTCTTT.

This clone has just a few counts. The chain joins TRBV10-3 to TRBJ1-6; D not resolved. The germline CDR1 and CDR2 sequences are ENHRY and SYGVKD. V was pared by 3 bases and J by 7 bases, with 7 bases between. This CDR3 has 13 amino acids. The CDR3 DNA follows: TGTGCCATCAGTGAAGGCAGGAATTCACCCCTCCACTTT. This translates into CAISEGRNSPLHF.

The chain combines TRBV29-1 with TRBJ2-5; D remains unclear. Germline lookup yields CDR1 SQVTM and CDR2 ANQGSEA. Trimming removed 3 bases at V and 5 bases at J, with 10 bases between. The CDR3 sequence is 12 residues long. CDR3 region: CSVDGQAETQYF. The CDR3 coding sequence is TGCAGCGTTGACGGTCAGGCCGAGACCCAGTACTTC.

CDR3 sequence reads: CASSEIWATWDEQYV. CDR3 sequence (DNA): TGTGCCAGCAGTGAAATTTGGGCGACCTGGGACGAGCAGTACGTC. The chain couples TRBV25-1 to TRBJ2-7; D is uncertain. Per the germline V gene, CDR1 is MGHDK and CDR2 is SYGVNS. The CDR3 contains 15 residues. Trimming took off 2 bases at V and 5 bases at J, with 16 bases between the two ends.

This clone has a single count. V is TRBV11-3 and J is TRBJ2-1, with 11 positions matching TRBD2. V was pared by 2 bases and J by 10 bases, with 7 bases of the junction left unmatched. Per germline, CDR1 SGHNT and CDR2 YENEEA. CDR3 length: 15 residues. The CDR3 DNA follows: TGTGCCAGCAGCTTAAATCGACTAGCGGGATACGAGCAGTTCTTC. Protein sequence: CASSLNRLAGYEQFF.

The chain employs TRBV6-5 and TRBJ2-2; 11 bases fit TRBD2. Germline CDR1 reads MNHEY; CDR2 reads SVGAGI. With 8 bases clipped from V and 6 bases from J, the junction kept 5 bases outside the gene matches. CDR3 length: 14 residues. CDR3 protein: CASRSGRAAGELFF. The DNA of the CDR3 is TGTGCCAGCCGTAGCGGGAGGGCCGCCGGGGAGCTGTTTTTT.

The J gene is TRBJ1-2, the V gene TRBV3-1 (or the pseudogene TRBV3-2); the match to TRBD1 covers 7 bases. V was clipped by 0 bases and J by 4 bases; unmatched bases: 2. Germline V gene lookup returns CDR1 LGHDT and CDR2 YNNKEL (reference sequence). The CDR3 totals 14 residues. This chain's CDR3 is CASSQDPGGYGYTF. In DNA, the CDR3 is TGTGCCAGCAGCCAAGACCCAGGGGGCTATGGCTACACCTTC.

V gene TRBV19 combines with J gene TRBJ2-2, with D tentatively TRBD2 (5 bases). V lost 3 bases and J lost 3, with 14 bases in between. The CDR3 is 16 residues long. Germline CDR1 is LNHDA and CDR2 is SQIVND (reference sequence). CDR3 nucleotide sequence: TGTGCCAGTAGTATTGGGAGAACGGGTGACACCGGGGAGCTGTTTTTT. This codes for CASSIGRTGDTGELFF.